The clone carrying this TCR beta chain was observed at least ten times. Its antigen is not known. Within the sample, other DNA sequences also encode this same CDR3. The CDR3 is 13 residues long. The V end was cut by 3 bases, the J end by 13 bases, with 13 bases between. Germline values: CDR1 SGHTA, CDR2 FQGTGA. Treatment of any kind had been given to no patient before thyroid surgery. The entry originates in a study of metastatic and nonmetastatic thyroid tumors. Whole-study context: Malignant and benign thyroid patients had repertoires compared in peripheral blood and tumor or nodule tissue. Study-level results: Patients with malignant thyroid tumors reportedly had significantly higher TCR beta diversity than those with benign nodules, in blood and tumor.

Original methodology: Clinicopathological groups differed in CDR3, with these differences serving to build a distant-metastasis classifier for papillary thyroid cancer. TCRdb ran MiXCR on the PCR reads. None of the V and J calls come from the authors' own analysis; TCRdb made them. The table lists approximately 30,000 clones, around 7% of them singletons, with about 39% in the top ten. This receptor was obtained from a female donor with papillary thyroid cancer or a benign thyroid nodule (not recorded which). Some clones in this sample may be carry-over from other donors' samples. The material sequenced was blood. The rearrangement links TRBV7-3 to TRBJ1-6; possibly TRBD1 for D (5 bases). Here the CDR3 reads CASSFGAGSPLHF. CDR3 sequence (DNA): TGTGCCAGCAGCTTTGGGGCGGGCAGCCCCCTCCACTTT.